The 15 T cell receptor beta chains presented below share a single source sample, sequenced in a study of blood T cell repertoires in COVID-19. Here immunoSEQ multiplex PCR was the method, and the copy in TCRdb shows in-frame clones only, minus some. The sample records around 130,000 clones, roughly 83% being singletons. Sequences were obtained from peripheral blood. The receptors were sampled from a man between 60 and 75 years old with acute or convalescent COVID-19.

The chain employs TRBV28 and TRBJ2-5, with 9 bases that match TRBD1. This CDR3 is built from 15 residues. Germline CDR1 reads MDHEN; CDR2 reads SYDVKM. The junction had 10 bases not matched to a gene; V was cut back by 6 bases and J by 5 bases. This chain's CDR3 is CASSYQTGGGETQYF. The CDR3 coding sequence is TGTGCCAGCAGCTACCAGACAGGGGGTGGGGAGACCCAGTACTTC.

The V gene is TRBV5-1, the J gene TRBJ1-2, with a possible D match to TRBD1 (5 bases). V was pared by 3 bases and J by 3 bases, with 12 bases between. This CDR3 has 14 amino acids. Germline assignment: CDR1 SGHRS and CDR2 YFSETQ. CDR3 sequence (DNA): TGCGCCAGCAGCTCGTACCCGGGGGACTATGGCTACACCTTC. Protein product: CASSSYPGDYGYTF.

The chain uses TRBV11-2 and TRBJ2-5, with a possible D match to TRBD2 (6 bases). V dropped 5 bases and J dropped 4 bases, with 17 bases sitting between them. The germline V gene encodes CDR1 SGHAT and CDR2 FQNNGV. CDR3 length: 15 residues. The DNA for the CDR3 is TGTGCCAGCAGCCTCGTTGGGGGAGGTGGAGAGACCCAGTACTTC. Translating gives CASSLVGGGGETQYF.

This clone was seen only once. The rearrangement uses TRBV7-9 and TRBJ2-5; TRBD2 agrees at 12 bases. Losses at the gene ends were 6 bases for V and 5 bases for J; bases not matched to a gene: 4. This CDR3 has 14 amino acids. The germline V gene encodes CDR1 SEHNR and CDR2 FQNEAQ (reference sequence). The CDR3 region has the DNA TGTGCCAGCAGTCGACTAGCGGGAGAGGAGACCCAGTACTTC. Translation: CASSRLAGEETQYF.

CDR3 DNA: TGTGCCAGCAGTTACGGGGGGGGTCAGCCCCAGCATTTT. Its translation is CASSYGGGQPQHF. The chain joins TRBV6-5 to TRBJ1-5, with D tentatively TRBD1 (5 bases). Germline assignment: CDR1 MNHEY and CDR2 SVGAGI. This CDR3 has 13 residues. Trimming cost V 2 bases and J 6 bases, with 8 bases left between them.

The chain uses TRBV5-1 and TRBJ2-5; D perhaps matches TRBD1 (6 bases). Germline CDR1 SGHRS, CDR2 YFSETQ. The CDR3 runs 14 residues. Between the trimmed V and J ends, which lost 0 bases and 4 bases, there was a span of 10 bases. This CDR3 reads CASSLDRAGETQYF. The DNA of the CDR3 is TGCGCCAGCAGCTTGGACAGGGCTGGAGAGACCCAGTACTTC.

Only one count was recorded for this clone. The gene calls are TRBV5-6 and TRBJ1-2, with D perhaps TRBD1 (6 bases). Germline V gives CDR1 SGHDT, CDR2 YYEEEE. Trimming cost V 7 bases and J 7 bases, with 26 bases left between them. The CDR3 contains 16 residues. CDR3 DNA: TGTGCCAGCGTGCTTGGGTCGGTAGGGGGAATTGGTGGCTACACCTTC. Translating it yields CASVLGSVGGIGGYTF.

For the CDR3, the DNA is TGTGCCAGCAGTTCGACCACCGGGACAGGGGGTATTTTAGGTCAGCCCCAGCATTTT. This encodes CASSSTTGTGGILGQPQHF. V usage is TRBV27 and J usage is TRBJ1-5, with TRBD1 matching 11 bases. The CDR3 has 19 amino acids. The V gene's germline CDR1 is MNHEY and CDR2 SMNVEV (reference sequence). V was pared by 4 bases and J by 6 bases, with 17 bases of the junction left unmatched.

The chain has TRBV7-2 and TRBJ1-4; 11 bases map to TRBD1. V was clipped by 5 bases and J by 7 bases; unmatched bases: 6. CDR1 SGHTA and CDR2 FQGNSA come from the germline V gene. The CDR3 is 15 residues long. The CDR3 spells CASSPWTGGSEKLFF. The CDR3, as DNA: TGTGCCAGCAGCCCCTGGACAGGGGGCTCTGAAAAACTGTTTTTT.

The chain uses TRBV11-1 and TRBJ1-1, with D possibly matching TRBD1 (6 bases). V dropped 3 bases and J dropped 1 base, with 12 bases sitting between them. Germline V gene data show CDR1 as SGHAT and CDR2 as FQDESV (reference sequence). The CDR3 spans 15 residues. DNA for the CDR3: TGTGCCAGCAGCTTGGGGCGCAGGGGGAACACTGAAGCTTTCTTT. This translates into CASSLGRRGNTEAFF.

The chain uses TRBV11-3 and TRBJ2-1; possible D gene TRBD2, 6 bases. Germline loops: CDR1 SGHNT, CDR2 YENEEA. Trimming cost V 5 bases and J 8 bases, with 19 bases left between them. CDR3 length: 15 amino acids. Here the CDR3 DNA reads TGTGCCAGCAGCCAGGACGGGACTTTTGGTGATGAGCAGTTCTTC. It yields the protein CASSQDGTFGDEQFF.

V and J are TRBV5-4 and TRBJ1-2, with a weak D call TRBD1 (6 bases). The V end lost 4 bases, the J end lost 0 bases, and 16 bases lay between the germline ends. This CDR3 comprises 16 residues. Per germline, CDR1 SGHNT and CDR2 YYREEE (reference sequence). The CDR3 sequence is CASSIAGTYSNYGYTF. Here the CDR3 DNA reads TGTGCCAGCAGCATCGCCGGGACATATTCTAACTATGGCTACACCTTC.

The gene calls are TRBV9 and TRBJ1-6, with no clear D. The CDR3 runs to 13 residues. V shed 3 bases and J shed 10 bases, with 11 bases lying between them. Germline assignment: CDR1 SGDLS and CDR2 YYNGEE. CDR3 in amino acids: CASSERHKSPLHF. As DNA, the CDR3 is TGTGCCAGCAGCGAAAGACACAAATCACCCCTCCACTTT. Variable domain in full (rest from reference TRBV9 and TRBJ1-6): DSGVTQTPKHLITATGQRVTLRCSPRSGDLSVYWYQQSLDQGLQFLIQYYNGEERAKGNILERFSAQQFPDLHSELNLSSLELGDSALYFCASSERHKSPLHFGNGTRLTVT.

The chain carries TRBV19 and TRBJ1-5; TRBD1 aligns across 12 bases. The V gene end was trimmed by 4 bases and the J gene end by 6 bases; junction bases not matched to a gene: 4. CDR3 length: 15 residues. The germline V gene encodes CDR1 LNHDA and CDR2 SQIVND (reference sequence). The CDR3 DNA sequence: TGTGCCAGTAGTAGGGACAGGGGGCCTGGTCAGCCCCAGCATTTT. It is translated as CASSRDRGPGQPQHF.

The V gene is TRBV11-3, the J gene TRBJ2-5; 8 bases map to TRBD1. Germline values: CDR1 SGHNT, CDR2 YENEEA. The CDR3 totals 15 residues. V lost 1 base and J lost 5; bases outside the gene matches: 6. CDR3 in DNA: TGTGCCAGCAGCTTAGGACAGGGGCATCTTGAGACCCAGTACTTC. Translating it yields CASSLGQGHLETQYF.